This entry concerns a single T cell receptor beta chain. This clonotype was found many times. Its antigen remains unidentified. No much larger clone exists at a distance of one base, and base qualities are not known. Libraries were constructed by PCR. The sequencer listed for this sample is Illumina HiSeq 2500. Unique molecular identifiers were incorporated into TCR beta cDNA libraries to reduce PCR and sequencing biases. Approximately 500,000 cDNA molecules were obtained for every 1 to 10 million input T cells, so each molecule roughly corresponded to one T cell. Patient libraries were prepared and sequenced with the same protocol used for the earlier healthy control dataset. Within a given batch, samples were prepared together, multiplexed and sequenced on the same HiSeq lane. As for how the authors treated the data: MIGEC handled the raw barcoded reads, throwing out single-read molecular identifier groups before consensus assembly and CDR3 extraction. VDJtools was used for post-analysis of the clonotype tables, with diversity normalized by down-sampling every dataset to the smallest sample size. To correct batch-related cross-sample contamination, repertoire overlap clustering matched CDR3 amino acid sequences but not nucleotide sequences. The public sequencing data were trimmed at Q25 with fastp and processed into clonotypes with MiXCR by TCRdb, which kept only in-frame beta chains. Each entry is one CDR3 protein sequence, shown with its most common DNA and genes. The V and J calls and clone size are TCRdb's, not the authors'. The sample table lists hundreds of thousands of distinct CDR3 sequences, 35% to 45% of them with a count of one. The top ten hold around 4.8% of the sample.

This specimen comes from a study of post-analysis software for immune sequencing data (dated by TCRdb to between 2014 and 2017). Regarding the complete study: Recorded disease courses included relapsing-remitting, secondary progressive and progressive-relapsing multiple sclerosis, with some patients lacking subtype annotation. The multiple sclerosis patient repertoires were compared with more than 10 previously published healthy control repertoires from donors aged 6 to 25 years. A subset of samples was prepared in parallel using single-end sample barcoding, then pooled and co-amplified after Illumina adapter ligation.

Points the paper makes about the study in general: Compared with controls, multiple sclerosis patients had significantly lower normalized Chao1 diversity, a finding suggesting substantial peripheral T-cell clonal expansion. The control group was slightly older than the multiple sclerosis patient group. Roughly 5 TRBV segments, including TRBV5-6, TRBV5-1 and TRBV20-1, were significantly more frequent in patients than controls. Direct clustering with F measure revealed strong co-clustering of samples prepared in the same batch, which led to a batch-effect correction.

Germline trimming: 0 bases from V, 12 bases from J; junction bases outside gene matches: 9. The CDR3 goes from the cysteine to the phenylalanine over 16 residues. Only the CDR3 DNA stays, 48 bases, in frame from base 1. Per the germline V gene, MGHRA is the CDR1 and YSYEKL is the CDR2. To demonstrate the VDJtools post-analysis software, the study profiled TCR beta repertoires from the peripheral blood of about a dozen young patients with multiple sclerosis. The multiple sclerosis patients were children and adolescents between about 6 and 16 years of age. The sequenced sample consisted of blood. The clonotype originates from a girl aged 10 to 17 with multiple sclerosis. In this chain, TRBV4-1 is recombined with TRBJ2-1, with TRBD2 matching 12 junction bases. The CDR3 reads CASSQEKLAGGQRQFF. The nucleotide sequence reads TGCGCCAGCAGCCAAGAGAAGCTAGCGGGAGGGCAGAGGCAGTTCTTC.